This T cell receptor (beta chain) was identified during a study of glioma-infiltrating T cells after dendritic cell vaccination. This CDR3 has 13 amino acids. V lost 7 bases and J lost 3, with 12 bases in between. Germline loops: CDR1 MDHEN, CDR2 SYDVKM. The repertoire was sequenced with immunoSEQ multiplex PCR; TCRdb's copy has only in-frame clones and lacks some. The table includes around 96,000 clones, 79% detected once. The rearrangement uses TRBV28 and TRBJ2-5; a weak D match, TRBD1 (6 bases). Sample: blood, taken before dendritic cell vaccination. The TCR was taken from a human donor with glioblastoma. As DNA, the CDR3 is TGTGCCAGCAACAAACAGGGTAAAGAGACCCAGTACTTC. The encoded protein is CASNKQGKETQYF.